A single sample is the source of the 8 T cell receptor beta chains below, sequenced in a study of blood T cell repertoires in COVID-19. The protocol was immunoSEQ multiplex PCR, while the TCRdb copy is restricted to in-frame clones and leaves out a portion. The sample consists of 250,000 or so clones, just under 90% of them appearing once. Sequencing was carried out using PBMCs or T cells enriched from blood (not recorded which). Source of these receptors: a woman aged 25-40 years with acute COVID-19.

V and J are TRBV30 and TRBJ2-7; TRBD2 aligns across 11 bases. The CDR3 loop spans 15 amino acids. Germline V gene data show CDR1 as GTSNPN and CDR2 as SVGIG (reference sequence). Trimming took 2 bases from V and 6 from J; bases not matched to a gene: 9. The DNA of the CDR3 is TGTGCCTGGAGTTTACTAGCGGGAGTGGTCTCCGAGCAGTACTTC. Its translation: CAWSLLAGVVSEQYF. The full variable domain, rest sourced from reference TRBV30 and TRBJ2-7, is SQTIHQWPATLVQPVGSPLSLECTVEGTSNPNLYWYRQAAGRGLQLLFYSVGIGQISSEVPQNLSASRPQDRQFILSSKKLLLSDSGFYLCAWSLLAGVVSEQYFGPGTRLTVT.

This clone has only one observation. This chain connects TRBV9 to TRBJ2-2; D is unclear. This CDR3 region has 15 residues. V was cut by 4 bases and J by 3 bases, with 13 bases left in between. Germline CDR1 SGDLS, CDR2 YYNGEE. The CDR3: CASSSAQTDTGELFF. The CDR3 coding sequence is TGTGCCAGCAGCTCCGCACAGACGGACACCGGGGAGCTGTTTTTT.

The rearrangement joins TRBV7-9 to TRBJ1-5; D might be TRBD1 (5 bases). Germline-derived CDR1 and CDR2 are SEHNR and FQNEAQ (reference sequence). V lost 0 bases and J 7 bases, leaving 10 bases between the germline ends. This CDR3 contains 14 residues. The CDR3 protein is CASSLATETQPQHF. The CDR3 DNA is TGTGCCAGCAGCTTAGCGACAGAGACGCAGCCCCAGCATTTT.

In its sample, this clone was seen once. V is TRBV28 and J is TRBJ2-3; 7 nucleotides align to TRBD1. After removal of 5 bases from V and 3 bases from J, the junction contained 8 bases not matched to a gene. The CDR3 length is 15 residues. The V gene's germline CDR1 is MDHEN and CDR2 SYDVKM. DNA for the CDR3: TGTGCCAGCAGTCACCCAAACAGGGGAACAGATACGCAGTATTTT. Its protein product is CASSHPNRGTDTQYF.

V is TRBV27 and J is TRBJ2-7; TRBD2 matches at 7 bases. Germline values: CDR1 MNHEY, CDR2 SMNVEV (reference sequence). This CDR3 has 16 residues. With 3 bases clipped from V and 2 bases from J, the junction kept 10 bases outside the gene matches. The CDR3 DNA follows: TGTGCCAGCAGTTTGACTAGCCCACCTACTCCCTACGAGCAGTACTTC. As protein: CASSLTSPPTPYEQYF.

V and J are TRBV6-2 or TRBV6-3 and TRBJ2-5, with a tentative D call TRBD2 (6 bases). V dropped 1 base and J dropped 3 bases, with 9 bases sitting between them. The CDR3 runs 14 residues. Looked up from germline, CDR1 is MNHEY and CDR2 is SVGEGT. As DNA, the CDR3 is TGTGCCAGCAGTTACTGGTCGGGAGAAGAGACCCAGTACTTC. As protein: CASSYWSGEETQYF.

The V gene is TRBV5-1, the J gene TRBJ1-5; D uncertain. V was cut by 0 bases and J by 2 bases, with 9 bases left in between. This CDR3 comprises 15 residues. Looked up from germline, CDR1 is SGHRS and CDR2 is YFSETQ. The CDR3 sequence: CASSLGNAGNQPQHF. CDR3 bases: TGCGCCAGCAGCTTGGGGAATGCGGGCAATCAGCCCCAGCATTTT.

The J gene is TRBJ2-3, the V gene TRBV19, with D possibly being TRBD1 (6 bases). There are 19 residues in the CDR3. Germline assignment: CDR1 LNHDA and CDR2 SQIVND (reference sequence). With 5 bases removed from V and 0 bases from J, the gap between germline ends came to 24 bases. Here the CDR3 reads CASSSRPTGHHTSTDTQYF. CDR3 DNA sequence: TGTGCCAGTAGTTCGCGCCCTACAGGGCACCATACTAGCACAGATACGCAGTATTTT.